This T cell receptor beta chain stems from a study of T cells in Graves' hyperthyroidism and ophthalmopathy. Subjects with ophthalmopathy showed a Clinical Activity Score no lower than 3, a NOSPECS grade no lower than 4, and a duration shorter than 3 months. Researchers took RNA transcripts and amplified the TCR beta CDR3 regions from them. When the TCR CDR3 underwent first-round RT-PCR, the HTBI primer set was used. One entry per CDR3 protein, called by TCRdb with MiXCR from the multiplex PCR reads. The data show about 380,000 distinct CDR3 sequences, approximately 18% seen once. There are a few counts of this clonotype. What was sequenced was blood. This receptor was obtained from a man aged 18 to 30 with Graves' ophthalmopathy.

In DNA form, the CDR3 reads TGTGCCACCAGCAGAGATCCCCCACATGGCTACACCTTC. This translates into CATSRDPPHGYTF. The rearrangement joins TRBV15 to TRBJ1-2; unclear D gene. The length of the CDR3 is 13 residues. Germline assignment: CDR1 LNHNV and CDR2 YYDKDF (reference sequence). The V gene lost 0 bases and the J gene lost 6 bases, with 8 bases spanning the gap.